These 27 T cell receptor beta chains came from one sample sequenced in a study of shared clonotypes between healthy human individuals. The table came from immunoSEQ multiplex PCR; TCRdb's copy has only in-frame clones and leaves some out. The sample comprises about 1.5 million clones, 98% of which are singletons, and around 0.47% rests with the top ten. Sequenced sample: naive CD4+ T cells sorted from blood. Subset denoted: CD45RA+ positively selected. The receptor set was obtained from a man younger than 45 in good health.

Only one count was recorded for this clone. DNA for the CDR3: TGTGCCAGCGGCGGGCGAACTTATGGCTACACCTTC. It encodes CASGGRTYGYTF. The chain is built from TRBV5-4 and TRBJ1-2; no clear D gene. The CDR3 contains 12 residues. The V gene's germline CDR1 is SGHNT and CDR2 YYREEE (reference sequence). Trimming stripped 7 bases from V and 5 bases from J, with 12 bases between.

The chain uses TRBV2 and TRBJ1-2; no firm D call. V was cut by 6 bases and J by 5 bases, with 10 bases left in between. The germline gives CDR1 SNHLY, CDR2 FYNNEI. There are 12 residues in the CDR3. CDR3 amino acids: CASREIFYGYTF. For the CDR3, the DNA is TGTGCCAGCAGGGAAATTTTTTATGGCTACACCTTC.

The V and J genes are TRBV5-6 and TRBJ2-5; TRBD2 aligns across 7 bases. Germline V gene lookup returns CDR1 SGHDT and CDR2 YYEEEE. The V and J ends lost 5 bases and 5 bases, in that order; junction bases with no gene match: 18. The CDR3 is 17 amino acids. CDR3 sequence: CASSLPPGFAGEETQYF. The CDR3 DNA reads TGTGCCAGCAGTCTTCCCCCTGGATTTGCGGGGGAGGAGACCCAGTACTTC.

The V and J genes are TRBV18 and TRBJ2-3; the D gene is possibly TRBD1 (6 bases). The germline V gene has CDR1 KGHSH and CDR2 LQKENI. This CDR3 has 14 residues. The V end was cut by 2 bases, the J end by 4 bases, with 10 bases between. CDR3 coding DNA: TGTGCCAGCTCACCAATACAGGGAGCAGATACGCAGTATTTT. It specifies CASSPIQGADTQYF. The full variable domain, rest sourced from reference TRBV18 and TRBJ2-3, is NAGVMQNPRHLVRRRGQEARLRCSPMKGHSHVYWYRQLPEEGLKFMVYLQKENIIDESGMPKERFSAEFPKEGPSILRIQQVVRGDSAAYFCASSPIQGADTQYFGPGTRLTVL.

This chain uses TRBV6-1 with TRBJ1-5, with 8 positions matching TRBD1. Looked up from germline, CDR1 is MNHNS and CDR2 is SASEGT. Losses at the gene ends were 6 bases for V and 4 bases for J; bases not matched to a gene: 11. The CDR3 runs 16 residues. The CDR3 nucleotides read TGTGCCAGCAGAGAACGGGACAGGTATAATAATCAGCCCCAGCATTTT. Encoded protein: CASRERDRYNNQPQHF.

The gene calls are TRBV18 and TRBJ2-1; TRBD1 aligns across 10 bases. CDR1 is KGHSH and CDR2 is LQKENI in the germline V gene. Trimming cost V 6 bases and J 2 bases; bases outside gene matches: 4. The CDR3 is made up of 15 amino acids. Written as DNA, the CDR3 is TGTGCCAGCTCGCATGGGACAGGGGCCTACAATGAGCAGTTCTTC. It specifies CASSHGTGAYNEQFF.

CDR3 in DNA: TGCGCCAGCAGCTTGGAATCGACCGGGGAGCTGTTTTTT. As protein: CASSLESTGELFF. The rearrangement uses TRBV5-1 and TRBJ2-2; no definite D call. This CDR3 comprises 13 residues. Trimming cost V 0 bases and J 5 bases, with 5 bases left between them. CDR1 is SGHRS, CDR2 YFSETQ, per germline.

This chain connects TRBV19 to TRBJ1-4; perhaps TRBD1 as D (5 bases). The CDR3 length is 14 residues. The V end was cut by 3 bases, the J end by 8 bases, with 13 bases between. Germline loops: CDR1 LNHDA, CDR2 SQIVND (reference sequence). The CDR3 DNA is TGTGCCAGTAGTATCCGGCAGGGAGGGGAAAAACTGTTTTTT. As protein: CASSIRQGGEKLFF.

The V gene is TRBV14, the J gene TRBJ2-7; 9 bases agree with TRBD2. The CDR3 runs to 17 residues. Germline CDR1 reads SGHDN; CDR2 reads FVKESK. Trimming cost V 2 bases and J 5 bases; bases outside gene matches: 13. CDR3 amino acids: CASSQLIAGAQTNEQYF. The DNA for the CDR3 is TGTGCCAGCAGCCAACTGATAGCGGGAGCCCAAACCAACGAGCAGTACTTC.

The chain recombines TRBV5-4 with TRBJ1-2; D is ambiguous. The CDR3 covers 14 residues. Germline CDR1 SGHNT, CDR2 YYREEE (reference sequence). With 0 bases removed from V and 3 bases from J, the gap between germline ends came to 9 bases. DNA of the CDR3: TGTGCCAGCAGCTTGGATCCAGGTTACTATGGCTACACCTTC. Translating gives CASSLDPGYYGYTF. The full variable domain, with the rest looked up from reference TRBV5-4 and TRBJ1-2, is ETGVTQSPTHLIKTRGQQVTLRCSSQSGHNTVSWYQQALGQGPQFIFQYYREEENGRGNFPPRFSGLQFPNYSSELNVNALELDDSALYLCASSLDPGYYGYTFGSGTRLTVV.

The chain combines TRBV10-3 with TRBJ2-1, with a tentative D call TRBD1 (6 bases). CDR1 and CDR2 (germline): ENHRY, SYGVKD. This CDR3 spans 16 amino acids. Trimming cost V 6 bases and J 1 base, with 16 bases left between them. CDR3 region: CAIRPGVEPSYNEQFF. In nucleotides, the CDR3 is TGTGCCATCAGGCCAGGGGTAGAACCATCCTACAATGAGCAGTTCTTC.

The rearrangement uses TRBV10-3 and TRBJ1-1; D is unclear. The CDR3 is 15 residues long. The germline V and J ends were trimmed by 0 bases and 1 base, with 9 bases remaining between them. In germline, CDR1 is ENHRY, CDR2 SYGVKD. CDR3 amino acids: CAISESRVGNTEAFF. The CDR3 coding sequence is TGTGCCATCAGTGAGTCGAGGGTGGGGAACACTGAAGCTTTCTTT.

V is TRBV6-5 and J is TRBJ2-7, with D hard to call. The CDR3 covers 13 residues. From germline, CDR1 is MNHEY and CDR2 SVGAGI. The V and J ends lost 10 bases and 1 base respectively, with 14 bases between them. The CDR3 reads CATKESSSYEQYF. DNA for the CDR3: TGTGCCACCAAAGAGTCCAGTTCCTACGAGCAGTACTTC.

This clone was detected once. J is TRBJ2-7 and V is TRBV15; TRBD2 matches at 7 bases. Trimming took 3 bases from V and 5 from J; bases not matched to a gene: 10. CDR3 size: 15 residues. The germline V gene encodes CDR1 LNHNV and CDR2 YYDKDF (reference sequence). The CDR3 spells CATSSGEGDFDEQYF. The CDR3 region has the DNA TGTGCCACCAGCAGCGGGGAGGGCGATTTTGACGAGCAGTACTTC.

The V gene is TRBV7-2, the J gene TRBJ2-1, with D tentatively TRBD2 (5 bases). The V gene's germline CDR1 is SGHTA and CDR2 FQGNSA. CDR3 size: 15 residues. The V gene lost 7 bases and the J gene lost 5 bases, with 18 bases spanning the gap. CDR3 nucleotides: TGTGCCAGCAACCCTCGGCGGGCCGTCCACAATGAGCAGTTCTTC. As protein: CASNPRRAVHNEQFF.

The rearrangement joins TRBV5-8 to TRBJ2-7; the D is unclear. This CDR3 spans 15 amino acids. Trimming removed 0 bases at V and 6 bases at J, with 16 bases between. CDR1 and CDR2 from the germline V gene are SGHTS and YDEGEE. CDR3 sequence reads: CASSLVPDTFAEQYF. In DNA, the CDR3 is TGTGCCAGCAGCTTGGTACCAGACACCTTTGCCGAGCAGTACTTC.

The chain joins TRBV2 to TRBJ2-7; TRBD1 is a possible D gene (5 bases). Germline V gene lookup returns CDR1 SNHLY and CDR2 FYNNEI. The length of the CDR3 is 17 residues. Trimming pared 1 base from V and 4 bases from J, leaving 20 bases between. The CDR3 coding sequence is TGTGCCAGCAGTGAAGGGCAGGAAAGGGGCTTTTGGTACGAGCAGTACTTC. Amino acids: CASSEGQERGFWYEQYF.

This clone was recorded only once. The chain has TRBV7-2 and TRBJ2-1; D uncertain. Germline CDR1 SGHTA, CDR2 FQGNSA. V was pared by 0 bases and J by 8 bases, with 11 bases between. The CDR3 has 14 residues. CDR3 in amino acids: CASSLAAARDEQFF. In nucleotides, the CDR3 is TGTGCCAGCAGCTTAGCGGCTGCCCGGGATGAGCAGTTCTTC. The entire variable domain, with the rest obtained from reference TRBV7-2 and TRBJ2-1, is as follows: GAGVSQSPSNKVTEKGKDVELRCDPISGHTALYWYRQSLGQGLEFLIYFQGNSAPDKSGLPSDRFSAERTGGSVSTLTIQRTQQEDSAVYLCASSLAAARDEQFFGPGTRLTVL.

The V call is TRBV7-6, the J call TRBJ2-7; D gene ambiguous. The germline V and J ends were trimmed by 0 bases and 5 bases, with 5 bases remaining between them. Germline V gives CDR1 SGHVS, CDR2 FNYEAQ. This CDR3 contains 12 residues. The CDR3 here is CASSLARHEQYF. The CDR3 DNA reads as TGTGCCAGCAGCTTAGCGCGGCACGAGCAGTACTTC.

The V gene is TRBV2, the J gene TRBJ2-7; 8 nucleotides match TRBD1. V lost 6 bases and J lost 2; bases outside the gene matches: 9. From germline, CDR1 is SNHLY and CDR2 FYNNEI. There are 15 residues in the CDR3. CDR3 sequence reads: CASRALRQGTYEQYF. Here the CDR3 DNA reads TGTGCCAGCAGGGCCCTCAGACAGGGGACCTACGAGCAGTACTTC.

This chain uses TRBV6-1 with TRBJ1-5; no firm D call. Germline lookup yields CDR1 MNHNS and CDR2 SASEGT. The CDR3 has 16 residues. The germline V and J ends were trimmed by 2 bases and 4 bases, with 15 bases remaining between them. CDR3 DNA: TGTGCCAGCAGTGAATCGTACCCTCCAATTAATCAGCCCCAGCATTTT. As protein: CASSESYPPINQPQHF.

The V gene is TRBV5-1, the J gene TRBJ1-1, with a weak D call TRBD1 (6 bases). Germline values: CDR1 SGHRS, CDR2 YFSETQ. Trimming took 4 bases from V and 5 from J, leaving 12 bases between them. This CDR3 region has 13 residues. The CDR3 region has the DNA TGCGCCAGCAGCCTAGGACAGCCAACTGAAGCTTTCTTT. Protein: CASSLGQPTEAFF.

This chain joins TRBV9 and TRBJ2-3, with D perhaps matching TRBD1 (6 bases). The CDR3 has 16 amino acids. Looked up from germline, CDR1 is SGDLS and CDR2 is YYNGEE. Trimming stripped 0 bases from V and 1 base from J, with 12 bases between. This CDR3 is CASSVDGRGGTDTQYF. The DNA of the CDR3 is TGTGCCAGCAGCGTAGACGGCAGGGGCGGCACAGATACGCAGTATTTT.

This clone was seen just once. The chain is built from TRBV5-1 and TRBJ2-7; unclear D gene. The CDR3 spans 15 residues. Germline V gives CDR1 SGHRS, CDR2 YFSETQ. V was clipped by 0 bases and J by 9 bases, with 19 bases between them. The CDR3 protein is CASSLDWSGPLAQYF. In nucleotides, the CDR3 is TGCGCCAGCAGCTTGGACTGGAGTGGCCCGCTCGCGCAGTACTTC. Supplemented by reference TRBV5-1 and TRBJ2-7, the full variable domain reads KAGVTQTPRYLIKTRGQQVTLSCSPISGHRSVSWYQQTPGQGLQFLFEYFSETQRNKGNFPGRFSGRQFSNSRSEMNVSTLELGDSALYLCASSLDWSGPLAQYFGPGTRLTVT.

The chain uses TRBV27 and TRBJ2-1; maybe TRBD1 (6 bases). The CDR3 consists of 16 residues. The germline CDR1 and CDR2 sequences are MNHEY and SMNVEV (reference sequence). V dropped 2 bases and J dropped 7 bases, with 18 bases sitting between them. The CDR3 DNA sequence: TGTGCCAGCAGTTTAAGGCAGGGGATAGGATCGAATGAGCAGTTCTTC. It is translated as CASSLRQGIGSNEQFF.

The rearrangement joins TRBV11-2 to TRBJ2-2; 15 positions agree with TRBD2. CDR3 size: 19 residues. Germline V CDR1 and CDR2: SGHAT, FQNNGV. V lost 4 bases and J lost 6; bases outside the gene matches: 12. The CDR3 DNA reads TGTGCCAGCAGCTCTAGGACTAGCGGGAGGGCCTTAAGGGCCGGGGAGCTGTTTTTT. Translation gives CASSSRTSGRALRAGELFF.

The chain employs TRBV9 and TRBJ1-4; tentatively, D is TRBD1 (6 bases). The CDR3 is 13 amino acids. Germline-derived CDR1 and CDR2 are SGDLS and YYNGEE. V was clipped by 4 bases and J by 13 bases, with 17 bases between them. The CDR3 DNA reads as TGTGCCAGCAGCCCAAGCGGGGACACCAGACTGTTTTTT. Its protein product is CASSPSGDTRLFF.